The TCR beta chain described here comes from a study of vaccination and CD4 T cells after COVID-19. Described treatment: approximately 9-day PBMC culture with coronavirus spike peptide pools or control peptides (ViraFEST assay). To note about this clonotype: Its specificity is unknown.

Trimming took 5 bases from V and 4 from J; bases not matched to a gene: 16. This CDR3 region has 17 residues. The germline V gene has CDR1 SGHVS and CDR2 FNYEAQ. An Oncomine TCR Beta short-read assay was used to sequence the DNA from cultured CD4+ T cells. Each CDR3 protein is one row after TCRdb ran MiXCR on the PCR reads. The table has 15,000 to 20,000 distinct CDR3 sequences, approximately 53% seen once. Sequencing was performed on CD4+ T cells from blood, cultured in vitro. This chain connects TRBV7-6 to TRBJ2-5, with TRBD1 identical over 7 bases. The sequence derives from a human donor who had recovered from COVID-19. The CDR3 bases are TGTGCCAGCAGCCCCGCCACGGGCCCAGGGGGATTAGAGACCCAGTACTTC. Translating it yields CASSPATGPGGLETQYF.